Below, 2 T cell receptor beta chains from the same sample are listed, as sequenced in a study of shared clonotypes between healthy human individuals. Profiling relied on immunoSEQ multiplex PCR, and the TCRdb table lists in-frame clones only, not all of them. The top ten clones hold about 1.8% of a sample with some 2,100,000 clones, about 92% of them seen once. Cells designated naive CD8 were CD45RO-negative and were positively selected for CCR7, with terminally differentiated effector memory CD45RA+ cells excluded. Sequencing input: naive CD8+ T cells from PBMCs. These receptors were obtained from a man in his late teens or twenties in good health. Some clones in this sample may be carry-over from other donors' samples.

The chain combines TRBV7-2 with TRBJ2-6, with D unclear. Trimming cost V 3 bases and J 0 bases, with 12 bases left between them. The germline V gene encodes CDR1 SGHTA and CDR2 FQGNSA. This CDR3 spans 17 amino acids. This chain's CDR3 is CASSFLGSSSGANVLTF. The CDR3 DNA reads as TGTGCCAGCAGCTTTCTTGGATCTAGCTCTGGGGCCAACGTCCTGACTTTC.

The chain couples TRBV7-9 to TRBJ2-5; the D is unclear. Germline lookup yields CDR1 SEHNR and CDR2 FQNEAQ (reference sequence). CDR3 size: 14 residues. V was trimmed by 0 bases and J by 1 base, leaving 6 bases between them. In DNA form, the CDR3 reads TGTGCCAGCAGCTTAGCCACCGTCCAAGAGACCCAGTACTTC. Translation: CASSLATVQETQYF.